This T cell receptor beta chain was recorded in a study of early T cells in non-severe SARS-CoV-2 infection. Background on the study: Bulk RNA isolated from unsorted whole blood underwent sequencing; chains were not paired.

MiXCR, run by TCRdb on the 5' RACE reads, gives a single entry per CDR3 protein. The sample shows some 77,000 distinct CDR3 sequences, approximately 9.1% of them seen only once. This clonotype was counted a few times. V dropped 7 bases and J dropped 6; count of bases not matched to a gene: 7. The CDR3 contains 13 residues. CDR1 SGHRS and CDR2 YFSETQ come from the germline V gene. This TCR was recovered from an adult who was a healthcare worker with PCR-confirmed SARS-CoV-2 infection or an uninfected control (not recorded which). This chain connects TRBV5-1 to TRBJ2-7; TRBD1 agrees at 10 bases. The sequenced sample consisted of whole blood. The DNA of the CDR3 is TGCGCCAGCGGAGGACAGGGGGTAGGCGAGCAGTACTTC. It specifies CASGGQGVGEQYF.